A selection of T cell receptor beta chains follows, all from one sample in a study of T cell repertoires in cytomegalovirus infection. TCRdb re-called the reads through MiXCR, storing one row per CDR3 protein. The sample holds approximately 910,000 distinct CDR3 sequences, more than 25% seen once. For these receptors, no antigen is known. Sequences were derived from cultured CD8+ T cells from PBMCs, sampled from culture after CMV antigen stimulation. The receptors stem from a human donor in good health (CMV status not recorded). Some clones in this sample may be carry-over from other donors' samples. Both conserved end residues are part of each CDR3. The D gene is left open where the match is weak. Only part of the rows carry a size: once, few, many, or a class if the clone is expanded.

18,TRBJ2-2,TRBD1,few,TRBV7-9,TGTGCCAGCAGCTCCGACAGGGGGCTAAACGCGAACACCGGGGAGCTGTTTTTT,CASSSDRGLNANTGELFF
15,TRBJ2-7,.,.,TRBV6-1,TGTGCCAGCAGTGAACGGGCGGGCAGAGAGTACGAGCAGTACTTC,CASSERAGREYEQYF
15,TRBJ1-1,.,.,TRBV7-4,TGTGCCAGCAGACCCAACCACGGGACGGCTGATGAAGCTTTCTTT,CASRPNHGTADEAFF
17,TRBJ1-3,TRBD1,.,TRBV20-1,TGCAGTGCGACCGGGACAGGGGGCGACGTCGCTGGAAACACCATATATTTT,CSATGTGGDVAGNTIYF
16,TRBJ1-1,.,.,TRBV7-8,TGTGCCAGCAGCTTAGCGGCAGGCGGAATGAACACTGAAGCTTTCTTT,CASSLAAGGMNTEAFF
16,TRBJ2-7,.,.,TRBV6-8,TGTGCCAGCAGTTACTCTAGCGGCCTTAAAACCTACGAGCAGTACTTC,CASSYSSGLKTYEQYF
16,TRBJ2-3,.,.,TRBV18,TGTGCCAGCTCACAAAAAGACGGGACTAGCACAGATACGCAGTATTTT,CASSQKDGTSTDTQYF
16,TRBJ1-3,TRBD1,few,TRBV7-9,TGTGCCAGCAGACCCGGGACAGGGGACTCTGGAAACACCATATATTTT,CASRPGTGDSGNTIYF
15,TRBJ1-1,.,.,TRBV4-3,TGCGCCAGCAGCCAAGAGGGTTTCGGGTGGACTGAAGCTTTCTTT,CASSQEGFGWTEAFF
13,TRBJ1-6,.,.,TRBV12-3/TRBV12-4,TGTGCCAGCAAATCTTCGGTGGGCTCACCTCTCCACTTT,CASKSSVGSPLHF
14,TRBJ2-3,.,.,TRBV14,TGTGCCAGCAGCCAACAACAGGGAGCAGATACGCAGTATTTT,CASSQQQGADTQYF
15,TRBJ1-5,.,.,TRBV27,TGTGCCACCTCCCCGGGGCAGTATAGCAATCAGCCCCAGCATTTT,CATSPGQYSNQPQHF
13,TRBJ2-7,.,.,TRBV11-3,TGTGCCAGCAGCCCCGCCAGGGGAGGCGAGCAGTACTTC,CASSPARGGEQYF
16,TRBJ2-7,TRBD1,few,TRBV7-4,TGTGCCAGCAGCCTGAGTAGGACAGGACCTCCCTACGAGCAGTACTTC,CASSLSRTGPPYEQYF
15,TRBJ2-3,.,many,TRBV7-9,TGTGCCAGCATCAAACACAGAGGAGGCACAGATACGCAGTATTTT,CASIKHRGGTDTQYF
15,TRBJ1-1,.,.,TRBV12-5,TGTGCTAGTGGTTTGGTTGGGGCAGGGGCCATTGAAGCTTTCTTT,CASGLVGAGAIEAFF
16,TRBJ1-2,TRBD1,.,TRBV12-3/TRBV12-4,TGTGCCAGCAGTGCTTGGGCGGACAGGGTTGACTATGGCTACACCTTC,CASSAWADRVDYGYTF
14,TRBJ2-2,TRBD2,few,TRBV5-8,TGTGCCAGCAGACGAATAGCGGGCACCGGGGAGCTGTTTTTT,CASRRIAGTGELFF
13,TRBJ2-1,.,few,TRBV11-2,TGTGCCAGCAGCTTAAGGCCTGGCGAGGAGCAGTTCTTC,CASSLRPGEEQFF
16,TRBJ2-6,.,.,TRBV6-6,TGTGCCAGCAGCTCAACAGGGACCTCCGGGGCCAACGTCCTGACTTTC,CASSSTGTSGANVLTF
15,TRBJ2-7,TRBD2,few,TRBV6-1,TGTGCCAGCAGTGGTATAGCGGGGGACCTCTACGAGCAGTACTTC,CASSGIAGDLYEQYF
14,TRBJ1-5,.,.,TRBV6-5,TGTGCCAGCAGTCCACACGGAGGCAATCAGCCCCAGCATTTT,CASSPHGGNQPQHF
11,TRBJ1-3,.,.,TRBV9,TGTGCCAGCAGCGAAGGGGACACCATATATTTT,CASSEGDTIYF
15,TRBJ1-1,.,.,TRBV6-2/TRBV6-3,TGTGCCAGCAGTTACGGCACAGGGTTTGGCACTGAAGCTTTCTTT,CASSYGTGFGTEAFF
16,TRBJ2-1,TRBD1,few,TRBV5-4,TGTGCCAGCAGCTCGGGACAGAGGAGCTCCTACAATGAGCAGTTCTTC,CASSSGQRSSYNEQFF
13,TRBJ2-2,.,many,TRBV7-6,TGTGCCAGCAGTCGTCAGGGAACCGGGGAGCTGTTTTTT,CASSRQGTGELFF
17,TRBJ1-6,TRBD1,.,TRBV27,TGTGCCAGCAGTTCCGGGACAGGGGGGCCCTATAATTCACCCCTCCACTTT,CASSSGTGGPYNSPLHF
12,TRBJ1-2,.,.,TRBV29-1,TGCAGCGTAGACCGGGACGGTTATGGCTACACCTTC,CSVDRDGYGYTF
15,TRBJ2-1,.,.,TRBV29-1,TGCAGCGTTGAGGAGGCGGAGAGCTCCTACAATGAGCAGTTCTTC,CSVEEAESSYNEQFF
15,TRBJ2-5,TRBD1,few,TRBV5-8,TGTGCCAGCAGCTTCACCGGGACAGGGCAAGAGACCCAGTACTTC,CASSFTGTGQETQYF
13,TRBJ2-7,.,.,TRBV7-6,TGTGCCAGCAGCTTAAGGAACGCCCACGAGCAGTACTTC,CASSLRNAHEQYF
12,TRBJ2-7,.,.,TRBV6-5,TGTGCCAGCAGTTACTTTGGGTACGAGCAGTACTTC,CASSYFGYEQYF
17,TRBJ2-6,.,.,TRBV7-9,TGTGCCAGCAGCCCTAGCGAGACCCTCTCTGGGGCCAACGTCCTGACTTTC,CASSPSETLSGANVLTF
14,TRBJ1-4,TRBD1,.,TRBV7-9,TGTGCCAGCAGCTTAAGGGACAGAGAAGAAAAACTGTTTTTT,CASSLRDREEKLFF
14,TRBJ1-4,.,.,TRBV27,TGTGCCAGCAACAGCGCGGGGTTAAATGAAAAACTGTTTTTT,CASNSAGLNEKLFF
12,TRBJ2-7,.,many,TRBV5-4,TGTGCCAGCAGCCGGGGAGGGGGCGAGCAGTACTTC,CASSRGGGEQYF
14,TRBJ1-2,TRBD1,few,TRBV10-3,TGTGCCATCAAGACAGGGGGCCCAATCTATGGCTACACCTTC,CAIKTGGPIYGYTF
16,TRBJ2-3,TRBD2,.,TRBV5-6,TGTGCCAGCAGGGGGAGGGGCGGCTCGAGCACAGATACGCAGTATTTT,CASRGRGGSSTDTQYF
13,TRBJ1-2,TRBD1,.,TRBV29-1,TGCAGCGTTGATTCCAGGGGGTACTATGGCTACACCTTC,CSVDSRGYYGYTF
17,TRBJ1-6,.,.,TRBV19,TGTGCCAGTAGTATTCCCTCCGGGACCCCTAAGGATTCACCCCTCCACTTT,CASSIPSGTPKDSPLHF
15,TRBJ1-2,.,.,TRBV27,TGTGCCAGCAGTCTTATTCCGGTCGAAGAAAATGGCTACACCTTC,CASSLIPVEENGYTF
13,TRBJ1-5,.,.,TRBV4-1,TGCGCCAGCGGACACCGGGGAAGCCAGCCCCAGCATTTT,CASGHRGSQPQHF
13,TRBJ1-2,.,few,TRBV20-1,TGCAGTGCTCGACGGAGATCTAACTATGGCTACACCTTC,CSARRRSNYGYTF
12,TRBJ2-5,.,many,TRBV9,TGTGCCAGCAGGGGCGACCAAGAGACCCAGTACTTC,CASRGDQETQYF
13,TRBJ1-2,.,.,TRBV4-1,TGCGCCAGCAGCCAAGGAGAAAGCTATGGCTACACCTTC,CASSQGESYGYTF
17,TRBJ1-1,.,.,TRBV4-1,TGCACCAGCAGCCAAGGTTCAGGTGAAGCTATGAACACTGAAGCTTTCTTT,CTSSQGSGEAMNTEAFF